Listed below are T cell receptor beta chains from one sample, sequenced in a study of blood T cell repertoires in COVID-19. Profiled with immunoSEQ multiplex PCR; TCRdb holds only in-frame clones, not every one. The sample has about 520,000 clones, 75% to 90% seen once; the top ten hold approximately 3%. The sample consisted of peripheral blood. The origin of the receptors is a human donor in a cohort sampled during active COVID-19. The CDR3 runs from the conserved cysteine through the conserved F or W. The D gene is left open where the match is weak. Rows may omit the clone size; those that give it use once, few, many or a size class.

.,TRBV29-1,TRBD2,TRBJ2-1,CSVGLAGGPNEQFF,TGCAGCGTTGGACTAGCGGGAGGGCCCAATGAGCAGTTCTTC
.,TRBV6-2/TRBV6-3,.,TRBJ2-5,CASSYEVNRQITETQYF,TGTGCCAGCAGTTACGAGGTCAACCGACAGATCACAGAGACCCAGTACTTC
.,TRBV2,.,TRBJ1-1,CASSAVGRDSEAFF,TGTGCCAGCAGTGCGGTAGGGAGGGATTCTGAAGCTTTCTTT
.,TRBV29-1,TRBD2,TRBJ2-5,CSSGSGGLEETQYF,TGCAGCTCCGGCAGCGGGGGCCTGGAGGAGACCCAGTACTTC
.,TRBV6-1,.,TRBJ1-2,CASSEAGVTTTGYTF,TGTGCCAGCAGTGAAGCGGGTGTAACTACGACTGGCTACACCTTC
once,TRBV19,.,TRBJ1-1,CASSPLGPTTEAFF,TGTGCCAGTAGTCCCTTGGGCCCCACCACTGAAGCTTTCTTT
.,TRBV29-1,TRBD2,TRBJ2-5,CSGSGTAGETQYF,TGCAGCGGGAGCGGGACCGCAGGCGAGACCCAGTACTTC
.,TRBV6-6,.,TRBJ1-6,CASSSLGRPTTSPLHF,TGTGCCAGCAGTTCACTAGGCCGACCGACCACTTCACCCCTCCACTTT
.,TRBV3-1/TRBV3-2,TRBD1,TRBJ2-7,CASSQGTGVGEQYF,TGTGCCAGCAGCCAAGGGACAGGGGTCGGCGAGCAGTACTTC
.,TRBV7-9,.,TRBJ1-2,CASSLGPQPGYTF,TGTGCCAGCAGCTTAGGGCCCCAACCTGGCTACACCTTC
few,TRBV3-1/TRBV3-2,.,TRBJ2-6,CASSQDAGYGANVLTF,TGTGCCAGCAGCCAAGATGCAGGGTACGGGGCCAACGTCCTGACTTTC
.,TRBV9,TRBD2,TRBJ2-5,CASSALAGQETQYF,TGTGCCAGCAGCGCCCTAGCGGGGCAAGAGACCCAGTACTTC
.,TRBV29-1,TRBD2,TRBJ2-7,CSVEWGPLAGASSYEQYF,TGCAGCGTTGAATGGGGCCCACTAGCGGGAGCTTCCTCCTACGAGCAGTACTTC
once,TRBV29-1,TRBD2,TRBJ2-1,CSVERTSGYNEQFF,TGCAGCGTTGAACGGACTAGCGGCTACAATGAGCAGTTCTTC
few,TRBV11-3,.,TRBJ1-6,CASSQRQDNSPLHF,TGTGCCAGCAGCCAACGACAGGATAATTCACCCCTCCACTTT
.,TRBV18,TRBD1,TRBJ1-6,CASSVQGAPNSPLHF,TGTGCCAGCTCAGTACAGGGGGCACCTAATTCACCCCTCCACTTT
.,TRBV9,TRBD2,TRBJ2-1,CASSESGSSYNEQFF,TGTGCCAGCAGCGAAAGCGGGAGTTCCTACAATGAGCAGTTCTTC
many,TRBV6-5,.,TRBJ1-1,CASSFGDTEAFF,TGTGCCAGCAGTTTCGGGGACACTGAAGCTTTCTTT
once,TRBV7-2,.,TRBJ2-1,CASSLAPGKQFF,TGTGCCAGCAGCTTAGCTCCCGGGAAGCAGTTCTTC
.,TRBV11-2,.,TRBJ2-7,CASSLVGRVTYEQYF,TGTGCCAGCAGCTTAGTAGGCAGGGTCACCTACGAGCAGTACTTC
.,TRBV30,TRBD1,TRBJ1-4,CAWTRDRNEKLFF,TGTGCCTGGACCAGGGACAGAAATGAAAAACTGTTTTTT
.,TRBV2,TRBD1,TRBJ1-3,CASRLRATGGLDTIYF,TGTGCCAGCCGGTTGAGGGCGACAGGGGGCTTGGACACCATATATTTT
.,TRBV28,TRBD1,TRBJ1-2,CASSLSQGGYGYTF,TGTGCCAGCAGTTTATCACAGGGGGGCTATGGCTACACCTTC
.,TRBV2,.,TRBJ2-2,CASRAQRTGELFF,TGTGCCAGCCGTGCTCAGCGCACCGGGGAGCTGTTTTTT
once,TRBV5-1,.,TRBJ1-5,CASSLEGVGNQPQHF,TGCGCCAGCAGCTTGGAGGGGGTGGGCAATCAGCCCCAGCATTTT
.,TRBV28,.,TRBJ2-7,CASSLGTLGYEQYF,TGTGCCAGCAGTTTAGGGACATTAGGGTACGAGCAGTACTTC
.,TRBV30,TRBD1,TRBJ1-1,CAWSVTGASTEAFF,TGTGCCTGGAGTGTTACAGGGGCGAGTACTGAAGCTTTCTTT
.,TRBV9,.,TRBJ1-2,CASSAQQGFPYGYTF,TGTGCCAGCAGCGCACAACAGGGCTTCCCGTATGGCTACACCTTC
.,TRBV5-1,.,TRBJ2-7,CASSAGGAGSYEQYF,TGCGCCAGCAGCGCCGGTGGAGCGGGTTCCTACGAGCAGTACTTC
few,TRBV6-5,.,TRBJ1-6,CASSRSSYNSPLHF,TGTGCCAGCAGTCGGAGCTCCTATAATTCACCCCTCCACTTT
.,TRBV9,.,TRBJ2-3,CASSVGTGVADTQYF,TGTGCCAGCAGCGTAGGGACGGGAGTGGCAGATACGCAGTATTTT
.,TRBV6-1,TRBD2,TRBJ2-3,CASSERQGLAASTDTQYF,TGTGCCAGCAGTGAAAGGCAGGGACTAGCAGCTAGCACAGATACGCAGTATTTT
.,TRBV5-1,TRBD1,TRBJ1-2,CASSLPSGTGTNYGYTF,TGCGCCAGCAGCTTGCCCTCCGGGACAGGGACTAACTATGGCTACACCTTC
.,TRBV10-3,TRBD1,TRBJ1-1,CAITTDRGLGNTEAFF,TGTGCCATCACCACGGACAGGGGGCTTGGGAACACTGAAGCTTTCTTT
.,TRBV19,.,TRBJ1-2,CASSMGGYTF,TGTGCCAGTAGTATGGGCGGCTACACCTTC
.,TRBV21-1,.,TRBJ2-3,CASSKGSKRSGARQYF,TGTGCCAGCAGCAAAGGAAGTAAACGGAGCGGGGCAAGGCAGTATTTT
.,TRBV5-1,.,TRBJ2-5,CASNRDGETQYF,TGCGCCAGTAACAGGGACGGGGAGACCCAGTACTTC
.,TRBV7-9,.,TRBJ1-6,CASSFIQDNSPLHF,TGTGCCAGCAGCTTCATTCAGGATAATTCACCCCTCCACTTT
.,TRBV5-1,TRBD2,TRBJ2-5,CASSLSQRGQETQYF,TGCGCCAGCAGCTTGAGTCAGCGGGGCCAAGAGACCCAGTACTTC
.,TRBV7-2,TRBD2,TRBJ2-1,CASSSIGTSGYNEQFF,TGTGCCAGCAGCTCCATCGGGACTAGCGGGTACAATGAGCAGTTCTTC
many,TRBV9,.,TRBJ1-1,CASSPWTERAEAFF,TGTGCCAGCAGCCCTTGGACTGAGAGGGCTGAAGCTTTCTTT
.,TRBV28,.,TRBJ1-4,CASSPQGWANEKLFF,TGTGCCAGCAGCCCACAGGGTTGGGCAAATGAAAAACTGTTTTTT
few,TRBV6-5,TRBD1,TRBJ2-4,CASSYRDREYF,TGTGCCAGCAGTTACAGGGACAGGGAGTACTTC
.,TRBV10-3,TRBD1,TRBJ1-5,CAISSGQGGGSNQPQHF,TGTGCCATCAGTTCGGGACAGGGTGGGGGAAGCAATCAGCCCCAGCATTTT
.,TRBV24-1,TRBD2,TRBJ2-3,CATSDSAGPNTDTQYF,TGTGCCACCAGTGATTCAGCGGGACCGAACACAGATACGCAGTATTTT
.,TRBV19,TRBD1,TRBJ2-7,CASSTTGTAFYEQYF,TGTGCCAGCAGTACTACCGGGACAGCTTTTTACGAGCAGTACTTC
.,TRBV28,.,TRBJ1-1,CASSSRGSQMNTEAFF,TGTGCCAGCAGTTCGAGGGGGTCTCAAATGAACACTGAAGCTTTCTTT
few,TRBV9,.,TRBJ1-6,CASSGGLPGGSPLHF,TGTGCCAGCAGCGGAGGACTCCCGGGAGGTTCACCCCTCCACTTT
.,TRBV28,.,TRBJ1-1,CASSSGGTVNSDEAFF,TGTGCCAGCAGTTCCGGGGGGACGGTAAACAGTGATGAAGCTTTCTTT
.,TRBV6-5,TRBD1,TRBJ1-2,CASSYSSGRGNYGYTF,TGTGCCAGCAGTTACTCGAGCGGCAGGGGGAACTATGGCTACACCTTC